The entry below describes one TCR beta chain. Its specificity is not known. This CDR3 spans 12 amino acids. Germline CDR1 is SGHNT and CDR2 is YENEEA. Trimming cost V 2 bases and J 7 bases, with 6 bases left between them. This entry comes from a study of brain metastases from non-small cell lung cancer. General study points: In 50% to 80% of brain metastases, T-cell clones were expanded compared with matched primary tumors.

Only in-frame clones appear in the TCRdb table, and some are missing; sequencing was by immunoSEQ multiplex PCR. The data hold about 2,100 clones, with 65% to 90% observed a single time. The V and J genes are TRBV11-3 and TRBJ2-1; tentatively, D is TRBD2 (5 bases). The sample consisted of tissue from a brain metastasis. This receptor was obtained from a donor aged 40 or over with non-small cell lung cancer. DNA of the CDR3: TGTGCCAGCAGCTTAACGGGGAATGAGCAGTTCTTC. This encodes CASSLTGNEQFF. Variable domain in full (rest from reference TRBV11-3 and TRBJ2-1): EAGVVQSPRYKIIEKKQPVAFWCNPISGHNTLYWYLQNLGQGPELLIRYENEEAVDDSQLPKDRFSAERLKGVDSTLKIQPAELGDSAVYLCASSLTGNEQFFGPGTRLTVL.